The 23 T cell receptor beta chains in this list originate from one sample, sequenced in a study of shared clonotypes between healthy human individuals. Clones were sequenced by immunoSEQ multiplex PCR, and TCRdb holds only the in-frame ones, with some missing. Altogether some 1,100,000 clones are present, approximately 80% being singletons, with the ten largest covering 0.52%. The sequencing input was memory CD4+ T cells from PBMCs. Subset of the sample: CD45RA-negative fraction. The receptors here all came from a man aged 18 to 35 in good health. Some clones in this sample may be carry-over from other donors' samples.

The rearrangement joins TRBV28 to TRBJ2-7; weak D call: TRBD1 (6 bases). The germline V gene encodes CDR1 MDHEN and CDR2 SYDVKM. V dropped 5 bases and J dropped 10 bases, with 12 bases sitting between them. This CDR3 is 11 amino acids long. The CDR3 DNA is TGTGCCAGCAGTCTCCAGGGGCGACAGTACTTC. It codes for CASSLQGRQYF.

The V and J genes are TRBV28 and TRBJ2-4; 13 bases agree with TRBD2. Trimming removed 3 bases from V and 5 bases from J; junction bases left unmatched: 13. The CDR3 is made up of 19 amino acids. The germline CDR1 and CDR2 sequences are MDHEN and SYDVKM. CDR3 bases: TGTGCCAGCAGTTTTAAGGTTCGAGGACTAGCGGGAGAACAAAACATTCAGTACTTC. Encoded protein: CASSFKVRGLAGEQNIQYF.

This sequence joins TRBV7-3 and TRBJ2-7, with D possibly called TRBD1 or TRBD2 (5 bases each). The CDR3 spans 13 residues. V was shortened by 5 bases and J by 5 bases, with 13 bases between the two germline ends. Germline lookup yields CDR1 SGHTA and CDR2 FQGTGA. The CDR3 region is CASSKTGTHEQYF. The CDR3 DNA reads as TGTGCCAGCAGCAAAACGGGGACCCACGAGCAGTACTTC.

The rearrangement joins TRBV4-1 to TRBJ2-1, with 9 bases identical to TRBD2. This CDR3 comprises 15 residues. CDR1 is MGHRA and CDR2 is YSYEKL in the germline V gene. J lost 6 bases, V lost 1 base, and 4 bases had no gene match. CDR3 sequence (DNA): TGCGCCAGCAGCCAAGCCCTAGCGGGACGCAATGAGCAGTTCTTC. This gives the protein CASSQALAGRNEQFF.

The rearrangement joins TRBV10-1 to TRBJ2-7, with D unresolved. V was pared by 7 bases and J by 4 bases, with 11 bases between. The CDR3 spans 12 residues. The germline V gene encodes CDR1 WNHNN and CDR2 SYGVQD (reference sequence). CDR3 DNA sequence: TGCGCCAGCATCCTGACCGGATACGAGCAGTACTTC. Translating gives CASILTGYEQYF.

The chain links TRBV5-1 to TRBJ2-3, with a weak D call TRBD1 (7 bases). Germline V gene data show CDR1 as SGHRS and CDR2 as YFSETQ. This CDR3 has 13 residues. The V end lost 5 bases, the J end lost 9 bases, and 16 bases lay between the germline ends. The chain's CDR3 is CASSSRGEGTQYF. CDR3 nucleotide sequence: TGCGCCAGCAGTTCCAGGGGGGAAGGGACGCAGTATTTT.

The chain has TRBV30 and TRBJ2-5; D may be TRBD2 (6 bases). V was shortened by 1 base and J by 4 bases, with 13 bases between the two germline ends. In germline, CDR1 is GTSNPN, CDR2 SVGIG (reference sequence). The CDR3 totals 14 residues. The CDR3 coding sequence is TGTGCCTGGAGTGAGGGCGGGATCCCAGAGACCCAGTACTTC. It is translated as CAWSEGGIPETQYF.

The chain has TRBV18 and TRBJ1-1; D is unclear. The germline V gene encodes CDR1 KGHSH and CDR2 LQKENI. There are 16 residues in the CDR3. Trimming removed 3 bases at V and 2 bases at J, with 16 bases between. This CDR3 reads CASSPSVSSRNTEAFF. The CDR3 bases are TGTGCCAGCTCACCCTCCGTTTCCAGCCGTAACACTGAAGCTTTCTTT.

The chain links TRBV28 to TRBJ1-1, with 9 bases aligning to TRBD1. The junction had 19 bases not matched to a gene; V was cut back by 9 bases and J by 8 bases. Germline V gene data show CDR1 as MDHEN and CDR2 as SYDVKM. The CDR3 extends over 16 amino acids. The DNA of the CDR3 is TGTGCCAGTTTACCGGCACAGGGGGCCCGCAGGACGGAAGCTTTCTTT. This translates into CASLPAQGARRTEAFF.

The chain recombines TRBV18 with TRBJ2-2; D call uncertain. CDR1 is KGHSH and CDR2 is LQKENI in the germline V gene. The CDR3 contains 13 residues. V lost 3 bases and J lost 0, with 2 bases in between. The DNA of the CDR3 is TGTGCCAGCTCACCCGCGAACACCGGGGAGCTGTTTTTT. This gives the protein CASSPANTGELFF.

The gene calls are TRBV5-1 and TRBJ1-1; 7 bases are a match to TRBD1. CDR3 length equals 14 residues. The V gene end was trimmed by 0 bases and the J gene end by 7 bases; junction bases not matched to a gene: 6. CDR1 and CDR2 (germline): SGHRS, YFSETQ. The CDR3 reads CASSLEQGLVEAFF. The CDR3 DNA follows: TGCGCCAGCAGCTTGGAACAGGGGCTAGTTGAAGCTTTCTTT.

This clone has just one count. The CDR3 sequence: CASSPSRRAEAFF. The CDR3 bases are TGTGCCAGCAGCCCCTCGCGAAGGGCTGAAGCTTTCTTT. This chain connects TRBV5-8 to TRBJ1-1; D not resolved. The CDR3 loop spans 13 amino acids. Per the germline V gene, CDR1 is SGHTS and CDR2 is YDEGEE. With 4 bases removed from V and 6 bases from J, the gap between germline ends came to 13 bases.

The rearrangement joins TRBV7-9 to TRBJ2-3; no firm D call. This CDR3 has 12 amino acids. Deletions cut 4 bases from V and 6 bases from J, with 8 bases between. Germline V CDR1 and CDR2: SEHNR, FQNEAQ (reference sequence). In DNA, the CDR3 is TGTGCCAGCAGCTCGTCTTGGGATACGCAGTATTTT. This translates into CASSSSWDTQYF.

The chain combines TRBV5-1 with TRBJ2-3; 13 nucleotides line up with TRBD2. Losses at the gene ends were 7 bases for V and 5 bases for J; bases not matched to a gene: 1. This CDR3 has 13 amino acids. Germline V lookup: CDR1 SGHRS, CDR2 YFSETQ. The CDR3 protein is CASGLAGEDTQYF. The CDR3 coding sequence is TGCGCCAGCGGACTAGCGGGAGAAGATACGCAGTATTTT.

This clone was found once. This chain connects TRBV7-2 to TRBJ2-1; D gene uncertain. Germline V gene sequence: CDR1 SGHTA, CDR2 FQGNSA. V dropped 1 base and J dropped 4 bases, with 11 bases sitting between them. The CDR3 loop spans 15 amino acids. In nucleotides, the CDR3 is TGTGCCAGCAGCTTAGGGGCAGTTCCTTACAATGAGCAGTTCTTC. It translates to CASSLGAVPYNEQFF. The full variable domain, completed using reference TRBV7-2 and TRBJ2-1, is GAGVSQSPSNKVTEKGKDVELRCDPISGHTALYWYRQSLGQGLEFLIYFQGNSAPDKSGLPSDRFSAERTGGSVSTLTIQRTQQEDSAVYLCASSLGAVPYNEQFFGPGTRLTVL.

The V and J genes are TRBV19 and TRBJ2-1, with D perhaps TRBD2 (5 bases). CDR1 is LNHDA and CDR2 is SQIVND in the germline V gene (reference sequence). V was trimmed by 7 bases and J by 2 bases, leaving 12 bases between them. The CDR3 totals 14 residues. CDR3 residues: CASTRGEPYNEQFF. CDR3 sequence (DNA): TGTGCCAGTACCCGTGGGGAGCCCTACAATGAGCAGTTCTTC.

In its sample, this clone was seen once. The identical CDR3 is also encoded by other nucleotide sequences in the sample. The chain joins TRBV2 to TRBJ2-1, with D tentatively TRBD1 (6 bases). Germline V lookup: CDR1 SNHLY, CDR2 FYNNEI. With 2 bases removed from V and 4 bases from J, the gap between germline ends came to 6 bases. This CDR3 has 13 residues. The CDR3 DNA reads TGTGCCAGCAGTGAACAGGGGTACAATGAGCAGTTCTTC. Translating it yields CASSEQGYNEQFF.

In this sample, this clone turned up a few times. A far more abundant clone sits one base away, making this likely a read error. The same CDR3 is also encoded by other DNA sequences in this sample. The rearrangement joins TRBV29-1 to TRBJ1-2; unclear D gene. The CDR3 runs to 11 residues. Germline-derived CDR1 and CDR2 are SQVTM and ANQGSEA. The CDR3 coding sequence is TGCAGCGAGTCCTCAAACTATGGCCACACCTTC. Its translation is CSESSNYGHTF.

The CDR3 nucleotides read TGTGCCAGCAGCCAAGGTGTATTGCCTAGCACAGATACGCAGTATTTT. Amino acid sequence: CASSQGVLPSTDTQYF. This chain connects TRBV4-2 to TRBJ2-3; D call uncertain. V lost 1 base and J 0 bases, leaving 11 bases between the germline ends. The germline V gene has CDR1 LGHNA and CDR2 YNFKEQ. The CDR3 consists of 16 residues.

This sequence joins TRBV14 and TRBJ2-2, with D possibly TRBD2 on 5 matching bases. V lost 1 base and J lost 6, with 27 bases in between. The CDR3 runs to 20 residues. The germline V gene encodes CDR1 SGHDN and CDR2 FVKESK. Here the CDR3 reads CASSQAEDQDSRPGPGELFF. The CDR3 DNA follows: TGTGCCAGCAGCCAAGCCGAAGACCAGGACTCCCGGCCTGGCCCCGGGGAGCTGTTTTTT.

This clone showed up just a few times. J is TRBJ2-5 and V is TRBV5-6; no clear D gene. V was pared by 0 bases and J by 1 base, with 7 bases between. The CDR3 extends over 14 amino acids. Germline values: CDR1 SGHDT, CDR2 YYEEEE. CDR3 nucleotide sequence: TGTGCCAGCAGCTTGGAGGCTTTCCAAGAGACCCAGTACTTC. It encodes CASSLEAFQETQYF. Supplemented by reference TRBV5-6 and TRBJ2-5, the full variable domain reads DAGVTQSPTHLIKTRGQQVTLRCSPKSGHDTVSWYQQALGQGPQFIFQYYEEEERQRGNFPDRFSGHQFPNYSSELNVNALLLGDSALYLCASSLEAFQETQYFGPGTRLLVL.

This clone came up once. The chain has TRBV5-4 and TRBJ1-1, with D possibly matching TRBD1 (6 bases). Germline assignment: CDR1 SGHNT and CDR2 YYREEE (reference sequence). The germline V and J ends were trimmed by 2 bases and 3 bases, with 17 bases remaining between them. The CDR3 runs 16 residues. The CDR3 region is CASSFGGGTGYTEAFF. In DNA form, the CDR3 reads TGTGCCAGCAGCTTCGGGGGCGGGACCGGGTACACTGAAGCTTTCTTT.

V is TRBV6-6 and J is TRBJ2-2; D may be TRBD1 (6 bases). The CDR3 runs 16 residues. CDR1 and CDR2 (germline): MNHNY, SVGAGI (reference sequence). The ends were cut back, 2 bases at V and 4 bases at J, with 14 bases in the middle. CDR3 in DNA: TGTGCCAGCAGTTACGTAGTTACAGGGACCACCGGGGAGCTGTTTTTT. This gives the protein CASSYVVTGTTGELFF.